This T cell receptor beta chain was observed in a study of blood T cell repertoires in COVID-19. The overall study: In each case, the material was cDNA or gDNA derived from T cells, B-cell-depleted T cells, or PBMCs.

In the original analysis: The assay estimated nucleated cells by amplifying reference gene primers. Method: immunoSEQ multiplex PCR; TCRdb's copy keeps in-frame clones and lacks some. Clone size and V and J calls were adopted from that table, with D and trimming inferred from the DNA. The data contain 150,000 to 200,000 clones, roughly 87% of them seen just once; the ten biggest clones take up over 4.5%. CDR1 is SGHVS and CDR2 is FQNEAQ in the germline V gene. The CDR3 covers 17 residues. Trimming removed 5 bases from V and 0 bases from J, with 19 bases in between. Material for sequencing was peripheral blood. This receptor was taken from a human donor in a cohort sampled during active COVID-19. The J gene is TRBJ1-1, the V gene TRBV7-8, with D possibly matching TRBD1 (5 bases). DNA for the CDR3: TGTGCCAGCAGCCTCCGACCTGGTGGCAGGGTGAACACTGAAGCTTTCTTT. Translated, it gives CASSLRPGGRVNTEAFF. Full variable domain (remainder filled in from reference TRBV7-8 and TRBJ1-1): GAGVSQSPRYKVAKRGQDVALRCDPISGHVSLFWYQQALGQGPEFLTYFQNEAQLDKSGLPSDRFFAERPEGSVSTLKIQRTQQEDSAVYLCASSLRPGGRVNTEAFFGQGTRLTVV.